The 16 T cell receptor beta chains reported below all come from one sample, sequenced in a study of blood T cell repertoires in COVID-19. This table comes from immunoSEQ multiplex PCR, and its TCRdb copy is limited to in-frame clones, with some not included. The table has over 60,000 clones, 86% seen once; the top ten hold 10% to 15%. The sequencing sample was made of peripheral blood. These receptors all come from a woman aged 55-69 years with acute or convalescent COVID-19.

The V call is TRBV5-1, the J call TRBJ2-7; weak D call: TRBD1 (5 bases). The CDR3 covers 13 residues. V was cut by 4 bases and J by 7 bases, with 15 bases left in between. CDR1 is SGHRS, CDR2 YFSETQ, per germline. The CDR3 sequence: CASSQEGVGEQYF. Written as DNA, the CDR3 is TGCGCCAGCAGCCAGGAAGGGGTTGGAGAGCAGTACTTC.

This rearrangement joins TRBV5-4 to TRBJ1-1; D perhaps matches TRBD1 (5 bases). The length of the CDR3 is 15 residues. The V end lost 1 base, the J end lost 1 base, and 11 bases lay between the germline ends. The germline CDR1 and CDR2 sequences are SGHNT and YYREEE (reference sequence). CDR3 nucleotide sequence: TGTGCCAGCAGCTTGAGGGCGGGGGAGAACACTGAAGCTTTCTTT. As protein: CASSLRAGENTEAFF.

The rearrangement links TRBV11-2 to TRBJ2-7; weak D call: TRBD1 (6 bases). Germline CDR1 reads SGHAT; CDR2 reads FQNNGV. Trimming shortened V by 5 bases and J by 3 bases, and 11 bases separated the two germline ends. The CDR3 sequence is 13 residues long. The CDR3 region is CASSTGQLYEQYF. CDR3 sequence (DNA): TGTGCCAGCAGCACCGGACAGCTCTACGAGCAGTACTTC.

The rearrangement links TRBV28 to TRBJ1-6; D is possibly TRBD1 (6 bases). Deletions cut 2 bases from V and 2 bases from J, with 13 bases between. The germline CDR1 and CDR2 sequences are MDHEN and SYDVKM. The CDR3 contains 17 residues. CDR3 sequence (DNA): TGTGCCAGCAGTTTAGCGGGGGGCGCAACCTATAATTCACCCCTCCACTTT. Protein: CASSLAGGATYNSPLHF.

The genes are TRBV27 and TRBJ1-1; 8 bases line up with TRBD1. Germline V gene data show CDR1 as MNHEY and CDR2 as SMNVEV (reference sequence). The J segment lost 1 base and the V segment lost 2 bases, leaving 3 bases of the junction unmatched. The CDR3 contains 15 residues. The DNA of the CDR3 is TGTGCCAGCAGTTTACGTGGACAGGGGAACACTGAAGCTTTCTTT. Protein: CASSLRGQGNTEAFF.

This clone showed up just once. The chain links TRBV7-8 to TRBJ2-7, with a tentative D call TRBD2 (5 bases). This CDR3 spans 14 amino acids. Germline V gene lookup returns CDR1 SGHVS and CDR2 FQNEAQ. The V end was cut by 7 bases, the J end by 3 bases, with 16 bases between. The CDR3, as DNA: TGTGCCAGCACTTTTGGGAGCACGATCTACGAGCAGTACTTC. Protein product: CASTFGSTIYEQYF.

This chain joins TRBV9 and TRBJ1-1; D is perhaps TRBD1 (5 bases). The V gene lost 4 bases and the J gene lost 2 bases, with 12 bases spanning the gap. The CDR3 has 14 amino acids. Germline CDR1 reads SGDLS; CDR2 reads YYNGEE. DNA for the CDR3: TGTGCCAGCAGCTTTTCGACAGATAACACTGAAGCTTTCTTT. This sequence encodes CASSFSTDNTEAFF.

The chain is built from TRBV5-1 and TRBJ1-6; 7 nucleotides agree with TRBD1. The CDR3 is 14 amino acids. V shed 4 bases, J shed 5 bases, and the junction held 3 bases outside the gene matches. Germline CDR1 SGHRS, CDR2 YFSETQ. CDR3 nucleotide sequence: TGCGCCAGCAGCCTCGGGACAGATAATTCACCCCTCCACTTT. Residues: CASSLGTDNSPLHF.

V gene TRBV4-1 combines with J gene TRBJ1-6; 8 bases are a match to TRBD1. Germline V gene sequence: CDR1 MGHRA, CDR2 YSYEKL. This CDR3 has 18 residues. V shed 0 bases and J 9 bases; nucleotides not matched to a gene: 13. CDR3 DNA sequence: TGCGCCAGCAGCCAAGAATTCTCGCTCGGGACAGGACCTTCACCCCTCCACTTT. Translation: CASSQEFSLGTGPSPLHF.

The chain couples TRBV7-3 to TRBJ2-1; 12 nucleotides align to TRBD2. This CDR3 is 15 amino acids long. The germline CDR1 and CDR2 sequences are SGHTA and FQGTGA. The junction had 7 bases not matched to a gene; V was cut back by 5 bases and J by 8 bases. The CDR3 protein is CASSLRTSGDHEQFF. The CDR3 region has the DNA TGTGCCAGCAGCCTCCGGACTAGCGGGGACCATGAGCAGTTCTTC.

This clone appeared a single time. The chain recombines TRBV5-1 with TRBJ1-2, with 9 nucleotides matching TRBD1. The CDR3 runs 14 residues. J gave up 7 bases and V 4 bases, and 8 bases lay outside the gene matches. Germline loops: CDR1 SGHRS, CDR2 YFSETQ. The CDR3 DNA is TGCGCCAGCAGCACCGGGACAGGGCGACGTGGCTACACCTTC. It translates to CASSTGTGRRGYTF.

The chain is built from TRBV30 and TRBJ1-1; 8 bases are a match to TRBD1. Germline CDR1 reads GTSNPN; CDR2 reads SVGIG (reference sequence). V trimming: 4 bases; J trimming: 6 bases; junction bases outside the gene matches: 7. The CDR3 consists of 13 residues. CDR3 amino acids: CAWNRGSGAEAFF. As DNA, the CDR3 is TGTGCCTGGAACAGGGGGTCCGGCGCTGAAGCTTTCTTT.

This clone was detected only a few times. V gene TRBV27 combines with J gene TRBJ1-1; no firm D call. Germline V lookup: CDR1 MNHEY, CDR2 SMNVEV (reference sequence). V was clipped by 3 bases and J by 4 bases, with 12 bases between them. CDR3 length equals 14 residues. CDR3 nucleotides: TGTGCCAGCAGTTTGGCGGGGTTCGGCACTGAAGCTTTCTTT. Residues: CASSLAGFGTEAFF.

The chain uses TRBV6-4 and TRBJ2-3; 10 positions agree with TRBD2. Germline values: CDR1 MRHNA, CDR2 SNTAGT. J was trimmed by 1 base and V by 4 bases; bases with no gene match: 5. The CDR3 runs 16 residues. CDR3 in DNA: TGTGCCAGCAGTGTGAGCGGGGGGGCCGGCACAGATACGCAGTATTTT. Protein: CASSVSGGAGTDTQYF.

The chain combines TRBV7-8 with TRBJ1-1; 9 bases agree with TRBD1. J gave up 1 base and V 4 bases, and 1 base lay outside the gene matches. The CDR3 runs to 14 residues. Germline values: CDR1 SGHVS, CDR2 FQNEAQ. The CDR3 sequence is CASSYRGPNTEAFF. CDR3 coding DNA: TGTGCCAGCAGCTACAGGGGGCCGAACACTGAAGCTTTCTTT.

The rearrangement links TRBV4-1 to TRBJ2-4; possible D gene TRBD2, 7 bases. In germline, CDR1 is MGHRA, CDR2 YSYEKL. The CDR3 contains 16 residues. The V end was cut by 1 base, the J end by 8 bases, with 18 bases between. The CDR3: CASSQAGRGGLDIQYF. In DNA, the CDR3 is TGCGCCAGCAGCCAAGCGGGCAGGGGAGGGCTGGACATTCAGTACTTC.